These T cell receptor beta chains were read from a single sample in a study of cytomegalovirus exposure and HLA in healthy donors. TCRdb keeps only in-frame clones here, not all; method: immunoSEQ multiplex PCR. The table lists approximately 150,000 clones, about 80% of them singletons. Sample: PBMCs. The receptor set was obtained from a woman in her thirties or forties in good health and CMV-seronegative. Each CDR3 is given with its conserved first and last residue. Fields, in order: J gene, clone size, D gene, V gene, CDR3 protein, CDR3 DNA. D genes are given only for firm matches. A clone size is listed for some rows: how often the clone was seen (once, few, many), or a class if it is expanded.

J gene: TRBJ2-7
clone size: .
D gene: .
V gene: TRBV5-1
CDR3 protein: CASSLVRETRSYEQYF
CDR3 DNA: TGCGCCAGCAGCTTGGTACGGGAAACCCGCTCCTACGAGCAGTACTTC

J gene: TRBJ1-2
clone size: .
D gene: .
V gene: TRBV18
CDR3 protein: CASSANQQEDYGYTF
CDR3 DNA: TGTGCCAGCTCAGCCAACCAACAGGAAGACTATGGCTACACCTTC

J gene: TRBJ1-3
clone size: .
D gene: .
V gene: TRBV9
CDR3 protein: CASSDGVTGNTIYF
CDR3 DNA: TGTGCCAGCAGCGACGGGGTAACTGGAAACACCATATATTTT

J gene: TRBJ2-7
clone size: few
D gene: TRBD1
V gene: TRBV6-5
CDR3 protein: CASSRGTGDYEQYF
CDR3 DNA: TGTGCCAGCAGTCGCGGGACAGGGGACTACGAGCAGTACTTC

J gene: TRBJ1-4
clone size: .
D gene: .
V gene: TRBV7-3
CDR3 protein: CASSAGLNEKLFF
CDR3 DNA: TGTGCCAGCAGCGCGGGGCTTAATGAAAAACTGTTTTTT

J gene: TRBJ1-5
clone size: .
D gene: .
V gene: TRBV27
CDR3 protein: CASRPQGSYSNQPQHF
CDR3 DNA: TGTGCCAGCAGGCCCCAGGGTAGTTATAGCAATCAGCCCCAGCATTTT

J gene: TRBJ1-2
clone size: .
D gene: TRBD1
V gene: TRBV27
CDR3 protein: CASSPAGQVFIGYTF
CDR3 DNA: TGTGCCAGCAGTCCCGCAGGACAGGTTTTTATTGGCTACACCTTC

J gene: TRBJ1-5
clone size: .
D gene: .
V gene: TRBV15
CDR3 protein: CATARTEGVRPQHF
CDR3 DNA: TGTGCCACAGCGAGGACAGAGGGTGTTAGGCCCCAGCATTTT

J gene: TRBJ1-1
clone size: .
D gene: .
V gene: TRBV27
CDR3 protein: CASSLWRGTEAFF
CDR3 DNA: TGTGCCAGCAGTTTATGGAGGGGTACTGAAGCTTTCTTT

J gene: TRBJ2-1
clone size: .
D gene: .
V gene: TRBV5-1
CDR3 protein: CASSLAGDEQFF
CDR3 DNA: TGCGCCAGCAGCTTGGCGGGAGATGAGCAGTTCTTC

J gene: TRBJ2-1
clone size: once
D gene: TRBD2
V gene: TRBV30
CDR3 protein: CAWKPSGRAYGQFF
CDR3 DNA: TGTGCCTGGAAGCCTAGCGGGAGGGCCTATGGGCAGTTCTTC

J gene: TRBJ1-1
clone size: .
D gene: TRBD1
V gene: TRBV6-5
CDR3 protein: CASSLMGQAETEAFF
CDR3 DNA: TGTGCCAGCAGCCTGATGGGACAGGCGGAAACTGAAGCTTTCTTT

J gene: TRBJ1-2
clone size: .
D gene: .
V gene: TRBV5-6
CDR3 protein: CASSPQGYGYTF
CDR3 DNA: TGTGCCAGCAGCCCACAGGGCTATGGCTACACCTTC

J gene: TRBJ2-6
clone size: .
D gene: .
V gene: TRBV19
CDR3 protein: CASSMTPVTGAGANVLTF
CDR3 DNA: TGTGCCAGTAGTATGACCCCCGTTACGGGTGCTGGGGCCAACGTCCTGACTTTC

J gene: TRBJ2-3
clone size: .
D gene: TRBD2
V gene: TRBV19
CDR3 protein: CASSIGFGLAGDPSTYTDTQYF
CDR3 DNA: TGTGCCAGTAGTATCGGCTTCGGACTAGCGGGAGACCCCTCAACCTACACAGATACGCAGTATTTT

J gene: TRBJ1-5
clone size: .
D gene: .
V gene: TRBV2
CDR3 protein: CATQGLEEPQHF
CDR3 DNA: TGTGCCACCCAGGGCTTAGAGGAGCCCCAGCATTTT

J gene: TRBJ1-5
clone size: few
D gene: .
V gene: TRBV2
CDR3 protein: CASSEALGGALLSQPQHF
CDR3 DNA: TGTGCCAGCAGTGAAGCGCTGGGGGGGGCTCTACTCAGTCAGCCCCAGCATTTT

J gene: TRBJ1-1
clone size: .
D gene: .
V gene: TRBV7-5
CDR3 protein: CARSLTREAFF
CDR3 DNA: TGTGCCAGAAGCTTAACCCGGGAAGCTTTCTTT

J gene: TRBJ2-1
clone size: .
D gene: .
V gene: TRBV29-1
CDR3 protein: CSVVVQGYGQFF
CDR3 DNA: TGCAGCGTTGTAGTACAGGGCTATGGGCAGTTCTTC

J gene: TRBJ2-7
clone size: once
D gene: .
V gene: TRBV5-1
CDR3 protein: CASSLSLAINEQYF
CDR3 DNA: TGCGCCAGCAGCTTGTCACTAGCTATAAACGAGCAGTACTTC

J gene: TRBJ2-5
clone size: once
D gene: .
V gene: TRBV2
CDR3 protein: CASRLMMRAQYF
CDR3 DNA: TGTGCCAGCAGACTCATGATGCGGGCCCAGTACTTC

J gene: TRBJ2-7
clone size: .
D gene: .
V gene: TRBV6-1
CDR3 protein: CASSDRQDSYEQYF
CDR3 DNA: TGTGCCAGCAGTGACCGACAGGACTCCTACGAGCAGTACTTC

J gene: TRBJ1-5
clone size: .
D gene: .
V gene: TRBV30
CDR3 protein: CAWSKAQGQPQHF
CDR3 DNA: TGTGCCTGGAGTAAGGCCCAGGGTCAGCCCCAGCATTTT

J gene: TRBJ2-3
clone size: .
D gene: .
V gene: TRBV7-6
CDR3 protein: CASSLEEKDTQYF
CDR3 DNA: TGTGCCAGCAGCTTAGAGGAGAAAGATACGCAGTATTTT

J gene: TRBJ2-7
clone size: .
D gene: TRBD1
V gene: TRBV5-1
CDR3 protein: CASSPGTGALHEQYF
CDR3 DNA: TGCGCCAGCAGCCCCGGGACAGGTGCCCTCCACGAGCAGTACTTC

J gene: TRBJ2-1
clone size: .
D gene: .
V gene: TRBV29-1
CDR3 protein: CSVELWVEGYNEQFF
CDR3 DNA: TGCAGCGTTGAACTGTGGGTAGAGGGCTACAATGAGCAGTTCTTC

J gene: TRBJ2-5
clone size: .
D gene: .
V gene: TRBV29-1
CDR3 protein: CSVTDRKETQYF
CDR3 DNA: TGCAGCGTTACGGACAGAAAAGAGACCCAGTACTTC

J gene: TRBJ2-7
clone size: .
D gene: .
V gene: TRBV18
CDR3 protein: CASSPLEGVHEQYF
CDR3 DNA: TGTGCCAGCTCACCATTGGAAGGGGTCCACGAGCAGTACTTC

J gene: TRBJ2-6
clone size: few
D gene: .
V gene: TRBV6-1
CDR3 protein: CASSEAIYVSGANVLTF
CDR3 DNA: TGTGCCAGCAGTGAAGCTATCTATGTTTCTGGGGCCAACGTCCTGACTTTC

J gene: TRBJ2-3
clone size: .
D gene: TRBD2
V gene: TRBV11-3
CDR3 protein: CASSLGQTSGTDTQYF
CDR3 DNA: TGTGCCAGCAGCTTAGGCCAGACTAGCGGCACAGATACGCAGTATTTT

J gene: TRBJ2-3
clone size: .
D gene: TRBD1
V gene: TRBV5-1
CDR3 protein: CASSLGTGSYTDTQYF
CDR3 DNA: TGCGCCAGCAGCTTAGGGACAGGGTCATACACAGATACGCAGTATTTT

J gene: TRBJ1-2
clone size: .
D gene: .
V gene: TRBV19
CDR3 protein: CASSGVDYGYTF
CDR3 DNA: TGTGCCAGTAGCGGGGTAGACTATGGCTACACCTTC

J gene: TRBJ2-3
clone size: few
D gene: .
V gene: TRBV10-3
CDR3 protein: CAIASSTDTQYF
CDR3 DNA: TGTGCCATCGCGTCTAGCACAGATACGCAGTATTTT

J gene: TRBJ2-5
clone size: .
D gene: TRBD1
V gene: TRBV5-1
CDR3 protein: CASSSGTGGRRETQYF
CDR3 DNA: TGCGCCAGCTCCTCCGGGACAGGGGGCAGGAGGGAGACCCAGTACTTC

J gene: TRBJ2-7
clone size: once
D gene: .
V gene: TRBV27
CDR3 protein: CASSPYPVLDEQYF
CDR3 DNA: TGTGCCAGCAGCCCCTATCCGGTCCTGGACGAGCAGTACTTC

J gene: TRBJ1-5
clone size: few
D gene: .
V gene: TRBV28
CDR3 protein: CASSLRGGKGQPQHF
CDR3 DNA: TGTGCCAGCAGTTTACGGGGGGGAAAAGGTCAGCCCCAGCATTTT

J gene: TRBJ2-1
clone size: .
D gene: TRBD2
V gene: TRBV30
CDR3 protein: CAWSPRGPLAGGPYNEQFF
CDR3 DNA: TGTGCCTGGAGTCCGCGGGGCCCTCTAGCGGGAGGGCCATACAATGAGCAGTTCTTC

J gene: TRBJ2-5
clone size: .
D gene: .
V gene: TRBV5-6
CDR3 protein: CASSPRAQEETQYF
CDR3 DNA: TGTGCCAGCAGCCCCAGGGCGCAGGAAGAGACCCAGTACTTC

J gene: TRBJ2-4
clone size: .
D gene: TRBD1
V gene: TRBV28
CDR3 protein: CASSLRTGPNIQYF
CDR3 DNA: TGTGCCAGCAGTTTACGGACAGGGCCAAACATTCAGTACTTC

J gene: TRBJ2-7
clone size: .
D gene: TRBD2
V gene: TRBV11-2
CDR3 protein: CASSFPVAGGDEQYF
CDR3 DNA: TGTGCCAGCAGCTTTCCGGTGGCGGGAGGGGACGAGCAGTACTTC

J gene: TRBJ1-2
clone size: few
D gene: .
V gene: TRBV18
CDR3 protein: CASSPDRQYGYTF
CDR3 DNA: TGTGCCAGCTCACCAGACAGACAATATGGCTACACCTTC

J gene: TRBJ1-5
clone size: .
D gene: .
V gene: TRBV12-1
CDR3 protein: CASSFHRDRDNCNQPQHF
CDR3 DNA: TGTGCCAGCAGCTTCCACCGGGACAGGGATAATTGCAATCAGCCCCAGCATTTT

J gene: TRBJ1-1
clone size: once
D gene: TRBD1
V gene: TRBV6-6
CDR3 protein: CASSYPRTGSYTEAFF
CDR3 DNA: TGTGCCAGCAGTTACCCAAGGACAGGGAGCTACACTGAAGCTTTCTTT

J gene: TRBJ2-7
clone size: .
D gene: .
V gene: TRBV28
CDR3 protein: CASSPSNRGLAYEQYF
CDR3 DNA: TGTGCCAGCAGCCCATCAAACAGGGGACTAGCCTACGAGCAGTACTTC

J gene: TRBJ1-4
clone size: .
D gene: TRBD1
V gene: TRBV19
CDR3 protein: CASSISDRGGEKLFF
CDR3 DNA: TGTGCCAGTAGTATCTCCGACAGGGGAGGGGAAAAACTGTTTTTT